This T cell receptor (beta chain) was identified during a study of T cell repertoires in cytomegalovirus infection. About the research overall: Researchers turned to recently identified HLA-C-restricted CMV epitopes as well as well-studied HLA-B-restricted ones. Public TCR beta signature analysis indicated the presence of both CMV infection and matching HLA type.

TCRdb analysed the reads with MiXCR anew, one entry per CDR3 protein. The repertoire holds hundreds of thousands of distinct CDR3 sequences, with roughly 30% as singletons. This clonotype was counted a few times. No antigen is known for it. General study findings and limits: There were carriers of CMV plus the relevant HLA, and cumulative public TCR beta family frequency identified them. Predominance within the ex vivo response was attributable to HLA-C-restricted CMV-specific TCR beta clonotypes.

The germline gives CDR1 SEHNR, CDR2 FQNEAQ (reference sequence). This CDR3 region has 12 residues. Trimming left V 8 bases short and J 7 bases short, with 11 bases between. This TCR derives from a human donor in good health (CMV status not recorded). Some clones in this sample may be carry-over from other donors' samples. The chain couples TRBV7-9 to TRBJ2-2; weak D call: TRBD2 (6 bases). The starting material was cultured CD8+ T cells from PBMCs, obtained from culture after CMV antigen stimulation. This chain's CDR3 is CASFWEDGELFF. In nucleotides, the CDR3 is TGTGCCAGCTTCTGGGAGGACGGGGAGCTGTTTTTT.